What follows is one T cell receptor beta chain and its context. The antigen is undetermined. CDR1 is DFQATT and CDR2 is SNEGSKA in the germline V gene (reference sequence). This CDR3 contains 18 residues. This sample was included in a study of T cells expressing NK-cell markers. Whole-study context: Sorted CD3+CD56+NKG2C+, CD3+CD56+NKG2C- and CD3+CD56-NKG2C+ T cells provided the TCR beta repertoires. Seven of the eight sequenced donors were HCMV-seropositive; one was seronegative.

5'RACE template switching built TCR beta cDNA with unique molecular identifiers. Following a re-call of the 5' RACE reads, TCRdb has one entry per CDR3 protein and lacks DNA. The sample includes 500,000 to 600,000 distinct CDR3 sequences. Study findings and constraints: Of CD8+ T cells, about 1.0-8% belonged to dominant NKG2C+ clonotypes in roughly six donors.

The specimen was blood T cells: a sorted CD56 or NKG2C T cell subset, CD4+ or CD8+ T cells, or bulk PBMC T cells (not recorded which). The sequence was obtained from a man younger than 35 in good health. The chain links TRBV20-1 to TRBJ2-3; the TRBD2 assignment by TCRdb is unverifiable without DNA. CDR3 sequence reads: CSARDQLGSGGITDTQYF.